Many counts were recorded for the clone carrying this TCR beta chain. This record comes from a study of Graves' ophthalmopathy and Graves' hyperthyroidism. The CDR3 contains 14 residues. With V trimmed by 3 bases and J by 1 base, 2 bases remained unmatched. CDR1 LGHDT and CDR2 YNNKEL come from the germline V gene (reference sequence). Amplified TCR beta CDR3 regions were obtained using RNA transcripts as template. First-round RT-PCR relied on HTBI primers, and a second-round multiplex PCR came next. A single record per CDR3 protein comes from TCRdb applying MiXCR to the multiplex PCR reads. The data hold 200,000 to 250,000 distinct CDR3 sequences, with 20% to 25% observed a single time.

The sequenced sample consisted of peripheral blood. The rearrangement joins TRBV3-1 to TRBJ1-1; TRBD1 agrees at 7 bases. This TCR was sampled from a woman aged 50 to 65 with Graves' ophthalmopathy. CDR3 coding DNA: TGTGCCAGCAGCCATAGGGGGCGGAACACTGAAGCTTTCTTT. It yields the protein CASSHRGRNTEAFF.